These 20 T cell receptor beta chains were sequenced from one sample in a study of shared clonotypes between healthy human individuals. Produced via immunoSEQ multiplex PCR; TCRdb's table is partial and in-frame only. The repertoire holds roughly 330,000 clones, with about 74% as singletons. The sequenced sample consisted of memory CD4+ T cells sorted from blood. The subset denotes: CD45RA-negative fraction. The receptors originated from a man under 40 in good health.

This clone has just a few counts. V usage is TRBV7-6 and J usage is TRBJ2-5; 7 positions agree with TRBD2. V trimming: 4 bases; J trimming: 1 base; junction bases outside the gene matches: 6. Germline loops: CDR1 SGHVS, CDR2 FNYEAQ. The length of the CDR3 is 15 residues. CDR3 DNA: TGTGCCAGCAGCTCTTTCGCTAGCGGCCAAGAGACCCAGTACTTC. This translates into CASSSFASGQETQYF.

The CDR3 protein is CASSEWVHGTEAFF. For the CDR3, the DNA is TGTGCCAGCAGTGAATGGGTGCATGGAACTGAAGCTTTCTTT. The chain employs TRBV2 and TRBJ1-1; D call uncertain. Looked up from germline, CDR1 is SNHLY and CDR2 is FYNNEI. Between the trimmed V and J ends, which lost 2 bases and 5 bases, there was a span of 12 bases. This CDR3 is built from 14 residues.

The chain employs TRBV11-2 and TRBJ1-2; possible D gene TRBD1, 5 bases. CDR3 length: 13 residues. Trimming removed 5 bases at V and 4 bases at J, with 11 bases between. Germline lookup yields CDR1 SGHAT and CDR2 FQNNGV. Here the CDR3 DNA reads TGTGCCAGCAGCCCCCAGGGACTCTATGGCTACACCTTC. As protein: CASSPQGLYGYTF.

This clone was seen just once. This chain joins TRBV7-2 and TRBJ1-5, with D tentatively TRBD1 (5 bases). Germline values: CDR1 SGHTA, CDR2 FQGNSA. V was shortened by 7 bases and J by 6 bases, with 13 bases between the two germline ends. CDR3 length: 13 amino acids. DNA for the CDR3: TGTGCCAGCAACTCCGGGGGGTCTCAGCCCCAGCATTTT. This encodes CASNSGGSQPQHF. The complete variable domain, with remaining parts taken from reference TRBV7-2 and TRBJ1-5, reads GAGVSQSPSNKVTEKGKDVELRCDPISGHTALYWYRQSLGQGLEFLIYFQGNSAPDKSGLPSDRFSAERTGGSVSTLTIQRTQQEDSAVYLCASNSGGSQPQHFGDGTRLSIL.

The chain is built from TRBV14 and TRBJ1-1, with no clear D. The V and J ends lost 1 base and 3 bases respectively, with 6 bases between them. The CDR3 runs to 13 residues. Germline V lookup: CDR1 SGHDN, CDR2 FVKESK. The CDR3 DNA sequence: TGTGCCAGCAGCCAAGGAGGGTACACTGAAGCTTTCTTT. It translates to CASSQGGYTEAFF.

The gene calls are TRBV25-1 and TRBJ2-5, with D uncertain. V lost 0 bases, J lost 3 bases, and 8 bases lay in between. The CDR3 runs 14 residues. Germline V gives CDR1 MGHDK, CDR2 SYGVNS. Written as DNA, the CDR3 is TGTGCCAGCAGTGAATATGGGTCGAAAGAGACCCAGTACTTC. Amino acid sequence: CASSEYGSKETQYF.

The chain is built from TRBV5-1 and TRBJ1-5; D gene ambiguous. Between the trimmed V and J ends, which lost 0 bases and 5 bases, there was a span of 6 bases. The CDR3 length is 13 residues. Germline V gene sequence: CDR1 SGHRS, CDR2 YFSETQ. This CDR3 reads CASSLVPDQPQHF. The DNA for the CDR3 is TGCGCCAGCAGCTTGGTTCCGGATCAGCCCCAGCATTTT.

The chain links TRBV4-1 to TRBJ1-1; D not certain. The germline V gene has CDR1 MGHRA and CDR2 YSYEKL. V was pared by 8 bases and J by 0 bases, with 16 bases between. The CDR3 is 15 amino acids. The DNA for the CDR3 is TGCGCCAGCGCGCGCGGGCTGGGGTTGAACACTGAAGCTTTCTTT. Protein sequence: CASARGLGLNTEAFF.

The chain has TRBV2 and TRBJ2-7, with TRBD1 matching 8 bases. CDR3 size: 14 residues. The germline V gene encodes CDR1 SNHLY and CDR2 FYNNEI. With 5 bases clipped from V and 3 bases from J, the junction kept 6 bases outside the gene matches. CDR3: CASSPDRASYEQYF. CDR3 bases: TGTGCCAGCAGTCCGGACAGGGCTAGCTACGAGCAGTACTTC. Drawing the rest from reference TRBV2 and TRBJ2-7, the complete variable domain is EPEVTQTPSHQVTQMGQEVILRCVPISNHLYFYWYRQILGQKVEFLVSFYNNEISEKSEIFDDQFSVERPDGSNFTLKIRSTKLEDSAMYFCASSPDRASYEQYFGPGTRLTVT.

V usage is TRBV7-9 and J usage is TRBJ1-5; D is undetermined. V was clipped by 5 bases and J by 5 bases, with 13 bases between them. Germline-derived CDR1 and CDR2 are SEHNR and FQNEAQ (reference sequence). The CDR3 has 14 residues. CDR3 protein: CASSQAGVDQPQHF. Here the CDR3 DNA reads TGTGCCAGCAGCCAAGCCGGGGTGGATCAGCCCCAGCATTTT.

The chain recombines TRBV28 with TRBJ2-1; a weak D match, TRBD1 (5 bases). This CDR3 comprises 12 residues. The V gene's germline CDR1 is MDHEN and CDR2 SYDVKM. Trimming stripped 4 bases from V and 9 bases from J, with 10 bases between. In DNA form, the CDR3 reads TGTGCCAGCAGTTCCCAGGGTTTTGAGCAGTTCTTC. This sequence encodes CASSSQGFEQFF.

The chain combines TRBV5-1 with TRBJ1-1; a possible D gene is TRBD1 (6 bases). The germline V gene has CDR1 SGHRS and CDR2 YFSETQ. The ends were cut back, 4 bases at V and 8 bases at J, with 18 bases in the middle. The CDR3 spans 14 residues. CDR3: CASSLSGADREAFF. The CDR3 coding sequence is TGCGCCAGCAGCCTAAGCGGAGCGGACAGAGAAGCTTTCTTT.

The rearrangement joins TRBV30 to TRBJ2-1; D gene uncertain. The germline V gene has CDR1 GTSNPN and CDR2 SVGIG (reference sequence). This CDR3 spans 12 amino acids. V was trimmed by 1 base and J by 9 bases, leaving 10 bases between them. In nucleotides, the CDR3 is TGTGCCTGGAGTGAGGTTGGGGTTGAGCAGTTCTTC. Encoded protein: CAWSEVGVEQFF.

This clone came up once. The rearrangement links TRBV6-1 to TRBJ1-5; tentatively, D is TRBD1 (5 bases). Germline assignment: CDR1 MNHNS and CDR2 SASEGT. V dropped 7 bases and J dropped 6 bases, with 19 bases sitting between them. The CDR3 sequence is 15 residues long. CDR3 DNA: TGTGCCAGCACCCCGAGCCGGGGGATAGGTCAGCCCCAGCATTTT. It is translated as CASTPSRGIGQPQHF.

The V and J genes are TRBV6-5 and TRBJ1-2, with a possible D match to TRBD1 (6 bases). CDR1 and CDR2 from the germline V gene are MNHEY and SVGAGI. CDR3 length equals 14 residues. V was clipped by 6 bases and J by 1 base, with 12 bases between them. CDR3 DNA sequence: TGTGCCAGCAGGACCTCGGGACATAACTATGGCTACACCTTC. Its translation: CASRTSGHNYGYTF.

The V gene is TRBV30, the J gene TRBJ2-1; 7 nucleotides align to TRBD1. The germline V gene encodes CDR1 GTSNPN and CDR2 SVGIG (reference sequence). The CDR3 contains 16 residues. J was trimmed by 6 bases and V by 3 bases; bases with no gene match: 14. The CDR3 is CAWRGSWRQGINEQFF. The CDR3 DNA reads TGTGCCTGGAGGGGGTCCTGGCGACAGGGAATCAATGAGCAGTTCTTC.

The J gene is TRBJ2-2, the V gene TRBV30; 9 nucleotides line up with TRBD2. Trimming took 0 bases from V and 6 from J; bases not matched to a gene: 5. Germline V gene lookup returns CDR1 GTSNPN and CDR2 SVGIG (reference sequence). The CDR3 covers 15 residues. The CDR3 region is CAWSVRGRGAGELFF. The CDR3 DNA follows: TGTGCCTGGAGTGTACGCGGGAGGGGTGCCGGGGAGCTGTTTTTT.

The genes are TRBV5-4 and TRBJ2-7; 9 nucleotides align to TRBD2. The trim removed 3 bases at V and 3 bases at J, leaving 7 bases unmatched. The CDR3 sequence is 15 residues long. Looked up from germline, CDR1 is SGHNT and CDR2 is YYREEE (reference sequence). CDR3 in amino acids: CASSSDSGSIYEQYF. The CDR3 DNA follows: TGTGCCAGCAGCTCGGATAGCGGGAGTATCTACGAGCAGTACTTC.

V is TRBV4-1 and J is TRBJ2-4, with 11 bases aligning to TRBD2. This CDR3 has 16 residues. After removal of 1 base from V and 2 bases from J, the junction contained 1 base not matched to a gene. Germline V gives CDR1 MGHRA, CDR2 YSYEKL. CDR3 sequence: CASSQVAGGPKNIQYF. The CDR3 nucleotides read TGCGCCAGCAGCCAAGTAGCGGGAGGGCCCAAAAACATTCAGTACTTC.

V gene TRBV6-1 combines with J gene TRBJ2-5; tentative D call: TRBD2 (6 bases). Judging by the DNA end, TRBJ2-7 fits better; the J call may be wrong. The germline CDR1 and CDR2 sequences are MNHNS and SASEGT. The CDR3 totals 12 residues. The CDR3 nucleotides read TGTGCCAGCGGGAGGACTCTCTACGAGCAGTACTTC. Amino acids: CASGRTLYEQYF.